This TCR beta chain was recorded in a study of blood T cell repertoires in COVID-19. As for the study in general: Samples representing acute and convalescent COVID-19 were sourced from the United States, Italy and Spain. In each case, the material was cDNA or gDNA derived from T cells, B-cell-depleted T cells, or PBMCs.

In the original workflow: Estimation of nucleated cell counts relied on the amplification of reference gene primers. Libraries were prepared by immunoSEQ multiplex PCR; TCRdb keeps only in-frame clonotypes and omits some of them. That table gives V, J and clone size, and the DNA gave D and trimming. This sample has roughly 30,000 clones, with 84% found just once. The sequence was collected from a man in his sixties or seventies with active COVID-19. The sequencing input was peripheral blood.

The CDR3 loop is CASTPGQSPTEAFF. In DNA, the CDR3 is TGTGCCAGCACCCCTGGACAGTCCCCCACTGAAGCTTTCTTT. V and J are TRBV9 and TRBJ1-1; D is perhaps TRBD1 (6 bases). This CDR3 region has 14 residues. The germline CDR1 and CDR2 sequences are SGDLS and YYNGEE. Trimming stripped 6 bases from V and 4 bases from J, with 16 bases between. Variable domain in full (rest from reference TRBV9 and TRBJ1-1): DSGVTQTPKHLITATGQRVTLRCSPRSGDLSVYWYQQSLDQGLQFLIQYYNGEERAKGNILERFSAQQFPDLHSELNLSSLELGDSALYFCASTPGQSPTEAFFGQGTRLTVV.